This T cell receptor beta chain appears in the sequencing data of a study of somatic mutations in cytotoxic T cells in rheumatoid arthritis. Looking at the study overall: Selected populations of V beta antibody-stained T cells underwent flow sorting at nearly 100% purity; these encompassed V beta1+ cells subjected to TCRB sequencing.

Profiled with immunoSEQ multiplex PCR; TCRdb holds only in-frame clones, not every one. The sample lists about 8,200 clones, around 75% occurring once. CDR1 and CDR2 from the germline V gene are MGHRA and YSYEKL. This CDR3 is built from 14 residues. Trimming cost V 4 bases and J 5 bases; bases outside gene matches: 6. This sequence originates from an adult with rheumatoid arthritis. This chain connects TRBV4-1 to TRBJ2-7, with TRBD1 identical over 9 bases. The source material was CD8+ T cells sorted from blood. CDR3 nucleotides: TGCGCCAGCAGCCCCCGACAGGGGGTTAACGAGCAGTACTTC. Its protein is CASSPRQGVNEQYF.